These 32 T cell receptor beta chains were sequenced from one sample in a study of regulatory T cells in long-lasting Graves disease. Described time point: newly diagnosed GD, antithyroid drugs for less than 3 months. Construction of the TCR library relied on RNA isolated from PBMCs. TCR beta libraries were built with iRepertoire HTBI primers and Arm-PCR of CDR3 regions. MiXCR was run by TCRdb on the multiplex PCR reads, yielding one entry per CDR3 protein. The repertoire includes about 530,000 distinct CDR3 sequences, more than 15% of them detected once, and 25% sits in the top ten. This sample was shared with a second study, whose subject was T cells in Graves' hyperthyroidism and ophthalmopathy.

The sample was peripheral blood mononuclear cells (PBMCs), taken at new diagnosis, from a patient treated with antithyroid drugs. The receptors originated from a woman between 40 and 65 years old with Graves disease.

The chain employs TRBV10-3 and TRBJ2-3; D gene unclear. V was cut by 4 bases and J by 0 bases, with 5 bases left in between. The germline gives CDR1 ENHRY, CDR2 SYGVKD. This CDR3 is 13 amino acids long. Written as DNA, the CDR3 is TGTGCCATCAGTGGTGCAAGCACAGATACGCAGTATTTT. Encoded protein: CAISGASTDTQYF.

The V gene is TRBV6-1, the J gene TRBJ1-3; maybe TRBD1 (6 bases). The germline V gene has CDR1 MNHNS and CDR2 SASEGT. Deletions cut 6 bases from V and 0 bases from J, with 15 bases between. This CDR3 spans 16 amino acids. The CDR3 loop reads CASSLDRSTSGNTIYF. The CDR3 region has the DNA TGTGCCAGCAGCCTGGACAGATCAACCTCTGGAAACACCATATATTTT.

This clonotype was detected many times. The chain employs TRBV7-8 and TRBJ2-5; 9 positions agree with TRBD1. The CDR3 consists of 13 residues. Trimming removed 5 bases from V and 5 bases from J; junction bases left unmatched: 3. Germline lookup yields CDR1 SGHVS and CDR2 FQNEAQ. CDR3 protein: CASSRDRDETQYF. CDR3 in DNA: TGTGCCAGCAGCCGGGACAGGGATGAGACCCAGTACTTC.

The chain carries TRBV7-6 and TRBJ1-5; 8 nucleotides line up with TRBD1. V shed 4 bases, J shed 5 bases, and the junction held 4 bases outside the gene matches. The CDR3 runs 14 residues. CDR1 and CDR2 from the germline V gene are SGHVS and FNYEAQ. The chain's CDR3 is CASSSQTGDQPQHF. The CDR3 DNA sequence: TGTGCCAGCAGCTCTCAGACAGGGGATCAGCCCCAGCATTTT.

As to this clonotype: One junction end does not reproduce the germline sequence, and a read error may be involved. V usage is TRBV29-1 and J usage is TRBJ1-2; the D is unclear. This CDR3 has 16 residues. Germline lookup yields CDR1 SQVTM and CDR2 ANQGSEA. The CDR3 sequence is CIVEDTRIRGLDGYTF. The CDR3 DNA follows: TGCATCGTTGAAGATACGCGGATCCGAGGGTTAGATGGCTACACCTTC.

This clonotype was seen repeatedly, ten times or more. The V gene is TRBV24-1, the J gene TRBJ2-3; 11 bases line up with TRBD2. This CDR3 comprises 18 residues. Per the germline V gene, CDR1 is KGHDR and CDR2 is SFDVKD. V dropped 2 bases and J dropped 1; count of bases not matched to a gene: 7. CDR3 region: CATSDSSSGGRRTDTQYF. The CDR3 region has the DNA TGTGCCACCAGTGATTCATCTAGCGGGGGGAGACGCACAGATACGCAGTATTTT.

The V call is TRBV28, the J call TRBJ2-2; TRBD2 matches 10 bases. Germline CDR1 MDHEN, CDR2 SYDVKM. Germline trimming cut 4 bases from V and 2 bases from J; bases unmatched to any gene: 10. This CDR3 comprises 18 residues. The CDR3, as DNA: TGTGCCAGCAGTTACCCAAGCGGGGGGGCGTTTAACACCGGGGAGCTGTTTTTT. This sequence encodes CASSYPSGGAFNTGELFF.

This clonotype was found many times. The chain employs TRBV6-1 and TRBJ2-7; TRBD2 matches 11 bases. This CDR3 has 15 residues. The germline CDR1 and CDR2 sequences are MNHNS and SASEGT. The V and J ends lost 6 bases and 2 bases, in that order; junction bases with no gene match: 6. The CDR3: CASRGTGLAAYEQYF. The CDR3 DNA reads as TGTGCCAGCAGGGGGACGGGACTAGCGGCCTACGAGCAGTACTTC.

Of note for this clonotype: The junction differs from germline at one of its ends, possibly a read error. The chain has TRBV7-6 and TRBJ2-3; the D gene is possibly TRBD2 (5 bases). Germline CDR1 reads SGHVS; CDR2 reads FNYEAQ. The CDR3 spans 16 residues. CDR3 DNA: TGTGTCAGCAGCTCCTACACTAGTTTCATAACAGATACGCAGTATTTT. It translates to CVSSSYTSFITDTQYF.

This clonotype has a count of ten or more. The CDR3 bases are TGTGCCAGCAGTCCCCCCGAGGGCTATGGCTACACCTTC. Translating it yields CASSPPEGYGYTF. The rearrangement links TRBV12-3 or TRBV12-4 to TRBJ1-2; D gene ambiguous. V was clipped by 5 bases and J by 4 bases, with 11 bases between them. The CDR3 covers 13 residues.

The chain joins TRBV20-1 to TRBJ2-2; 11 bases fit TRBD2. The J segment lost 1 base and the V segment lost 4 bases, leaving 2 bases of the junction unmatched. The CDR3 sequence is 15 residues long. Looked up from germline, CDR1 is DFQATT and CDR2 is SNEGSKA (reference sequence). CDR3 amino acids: CSAITSGGNTGELFF. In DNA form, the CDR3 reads TGCAGTGCTATCACTAGCGGGGGGAACACCGGGGAGCTGTTTTTT.

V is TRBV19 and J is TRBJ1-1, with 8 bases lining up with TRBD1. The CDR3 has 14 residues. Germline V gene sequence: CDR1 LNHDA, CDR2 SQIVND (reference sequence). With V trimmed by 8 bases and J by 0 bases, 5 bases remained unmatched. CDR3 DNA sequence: TGTGCCAGTCACGCAGGGGGCATGAACACTGAAGCTTTCTTT. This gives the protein CASHAGGMNTEAFF. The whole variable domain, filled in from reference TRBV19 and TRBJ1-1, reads DGGITQSPKYLFRKEGQNVTLSCEQNLNHDAMYWYRQDPGQGLRLIYYSQIVNDFQKGDIAEGYSVSREKKESFPLTVTSAQKNPTAFYLCASHAGGMNTEAFFGQGTRLTVV.

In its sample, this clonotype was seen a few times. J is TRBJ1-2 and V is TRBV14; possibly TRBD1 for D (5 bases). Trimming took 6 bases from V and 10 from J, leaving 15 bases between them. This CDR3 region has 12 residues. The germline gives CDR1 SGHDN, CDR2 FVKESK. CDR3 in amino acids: CASSVGAGLYTF. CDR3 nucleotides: TGTGCCAGCAGTGTCGGGGCAGGTCTCTACACCTTC.

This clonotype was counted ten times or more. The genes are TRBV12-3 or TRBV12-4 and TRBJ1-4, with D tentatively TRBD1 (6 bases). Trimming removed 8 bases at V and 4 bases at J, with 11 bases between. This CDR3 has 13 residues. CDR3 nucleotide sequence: TGTGCCAGCGCCGGGACAAGTAATGAAAAACTGTTTTTT. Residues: CASAGTSNEKLFF.

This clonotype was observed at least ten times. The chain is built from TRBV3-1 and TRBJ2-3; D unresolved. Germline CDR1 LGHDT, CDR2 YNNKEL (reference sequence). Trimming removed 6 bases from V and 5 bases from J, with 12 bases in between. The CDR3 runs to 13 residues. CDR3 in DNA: TGTGCCAGCAGGCCTAACGCGGTAGATACGCAGTATTTT. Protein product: CASRPNAVDTQYF.

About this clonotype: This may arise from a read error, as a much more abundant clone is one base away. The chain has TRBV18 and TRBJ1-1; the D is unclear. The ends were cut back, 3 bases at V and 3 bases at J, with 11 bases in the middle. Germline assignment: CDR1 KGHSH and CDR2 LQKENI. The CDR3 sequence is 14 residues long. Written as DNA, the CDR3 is TGTGCCAGCTCACCTGGAGGAGAGGACACTGAAGCTTTCTTT. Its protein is CASSPGGEDTEAFF.

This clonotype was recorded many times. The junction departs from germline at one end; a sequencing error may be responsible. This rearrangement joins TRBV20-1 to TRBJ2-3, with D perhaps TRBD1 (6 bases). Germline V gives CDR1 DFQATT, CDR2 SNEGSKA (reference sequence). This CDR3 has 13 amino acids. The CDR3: CSARGAGTGTQYF. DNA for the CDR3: TGCAGTGCTAGGGGGGCGGGTACAGGTACGCAGTATTTT.

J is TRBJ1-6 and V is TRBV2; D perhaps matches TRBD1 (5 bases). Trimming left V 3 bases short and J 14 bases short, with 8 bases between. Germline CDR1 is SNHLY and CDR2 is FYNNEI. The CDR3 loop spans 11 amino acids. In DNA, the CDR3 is TGTGCCAGCAGTGAGTCAGGGTCCCTCCACTTT. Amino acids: CASSESGSLHF.

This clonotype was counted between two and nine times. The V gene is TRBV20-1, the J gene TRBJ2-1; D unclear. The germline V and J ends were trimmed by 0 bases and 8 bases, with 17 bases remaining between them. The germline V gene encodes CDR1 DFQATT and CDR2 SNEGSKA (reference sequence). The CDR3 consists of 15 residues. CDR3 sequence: CSARDISRGRDEQFF. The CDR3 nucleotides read TGCAGTGCTAGAGATATATCTAGAGGACGGGATGAGCAGTTCTTC.

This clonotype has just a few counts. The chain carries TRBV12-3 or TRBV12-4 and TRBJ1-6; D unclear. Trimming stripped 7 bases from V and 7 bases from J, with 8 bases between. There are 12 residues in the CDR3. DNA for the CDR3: TGTGCCAGCACCAGAGCAAATTCACCCCTCCACTTT. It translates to CASTRANSPLHF.

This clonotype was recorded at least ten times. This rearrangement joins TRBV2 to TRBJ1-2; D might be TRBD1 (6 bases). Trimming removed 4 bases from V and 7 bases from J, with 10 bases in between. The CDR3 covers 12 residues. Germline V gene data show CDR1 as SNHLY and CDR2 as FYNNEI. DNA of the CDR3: TGTGCCAGCAGTGGGCAGGGGCTTGGCTACACCTTC. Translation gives CASSGQGLGYTF. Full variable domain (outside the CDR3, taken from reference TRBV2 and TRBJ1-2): EPEVTQTPSHQVTQMGQEVILRCVPISNHLYFYWYRQILGQKVEFLVSFYNNEISEKSEIFDDQFSVERPDGSNFTLKIRSTKLEDSAMYFCASSGQGLGYTFGSGTRLTVV.

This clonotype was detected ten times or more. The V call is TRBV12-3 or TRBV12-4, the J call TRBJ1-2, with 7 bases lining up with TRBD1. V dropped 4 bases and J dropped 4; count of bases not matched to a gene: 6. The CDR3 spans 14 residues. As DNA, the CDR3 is TGTGCCAGCAGTTATCAGGGGGGCCTCTATGGCTACACCTTC. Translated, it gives CASSYQGGLYGYTF.

CDR3 in amino acids: CASNLKQGMNTEAFF. The CDR3 bases are TGTGCCAGCAACCTAAAACAGGGGATGAACACTGAAGCTTTCTTT. The chain uses TRBV27 and TRBJ1-1; 7 nucleotides line up with TRBD1. The germline V gene encodes CDR1 MNHEY and CDR2 SMNVEV (reference sequence). This CDR3 contains 15 residues. The ends lost 7 bases at V and 0 bases at J; junction bases unmatched: 8.

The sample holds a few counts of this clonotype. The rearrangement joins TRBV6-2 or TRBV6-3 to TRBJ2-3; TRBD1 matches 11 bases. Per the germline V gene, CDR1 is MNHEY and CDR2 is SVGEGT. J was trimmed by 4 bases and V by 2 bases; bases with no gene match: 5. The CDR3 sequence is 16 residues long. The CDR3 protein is CASSYGQGAIADTQYF. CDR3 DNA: TGTGCCAGCAGTTACGGACAGGGGGCGATTGCAGATACGCAGTATTTT.

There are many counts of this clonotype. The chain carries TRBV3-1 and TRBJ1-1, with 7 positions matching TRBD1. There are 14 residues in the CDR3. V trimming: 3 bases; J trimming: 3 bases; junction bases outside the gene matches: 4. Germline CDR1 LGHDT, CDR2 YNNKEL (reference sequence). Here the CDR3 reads CASSQGQTDTEAFF. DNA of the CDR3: TGTGCCAGCAGCCAGGGACAGACAGACACTGAAGCTTTCTTT.

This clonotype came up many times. The CDR3 nucleotides read TGCAGTGCTAGAGACAGGGGGCGAGAGACCCAGTACTTC. Its protein product is CSARDRGRETQYF. The genes are TRBV20-1 and TRBJ2-5; TRBD1 matches 8 bases. CDR1 and CDR2 from the germline V gene are DFQATT and SNEGSKA (reference sequence). J lost 4 bases, V lost 0 bases, and 1 base had no gene match. The CDR3 is made up of 13 amino acids.

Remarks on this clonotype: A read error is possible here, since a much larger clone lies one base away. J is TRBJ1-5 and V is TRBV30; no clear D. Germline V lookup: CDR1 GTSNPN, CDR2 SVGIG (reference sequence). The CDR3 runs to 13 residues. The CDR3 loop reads CARSVTAQQPQHF. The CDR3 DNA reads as TGTGCCCGGAGTGTTACGGCCCAACAGCCCCAGCATTTT.

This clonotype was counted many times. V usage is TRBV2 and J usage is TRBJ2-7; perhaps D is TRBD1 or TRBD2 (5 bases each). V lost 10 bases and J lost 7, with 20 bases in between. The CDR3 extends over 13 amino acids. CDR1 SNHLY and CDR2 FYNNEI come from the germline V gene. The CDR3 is CATGDGPVGEQYF. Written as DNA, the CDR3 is TGTGCCACCGGGGACGGCCCCGTAGGAGAGCAGTACTTC.

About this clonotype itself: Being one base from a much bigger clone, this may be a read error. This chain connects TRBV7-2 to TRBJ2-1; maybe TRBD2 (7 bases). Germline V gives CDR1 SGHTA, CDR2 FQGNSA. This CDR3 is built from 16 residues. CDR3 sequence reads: CASSLTPAGRDNEQLF. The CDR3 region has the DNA TGTGCCAGCAGCTTAACCCCAGCGGGGAGGGACAATGAGCAGCTCTTC.

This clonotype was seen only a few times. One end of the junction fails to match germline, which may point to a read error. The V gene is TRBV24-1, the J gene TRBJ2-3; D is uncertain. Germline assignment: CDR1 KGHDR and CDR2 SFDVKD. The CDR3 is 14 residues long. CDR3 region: CATSGLSDGNTQYF. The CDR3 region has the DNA TGTGCCACCAGTGGTTTGTCAGATGGAAATACGCAGTATTTT.

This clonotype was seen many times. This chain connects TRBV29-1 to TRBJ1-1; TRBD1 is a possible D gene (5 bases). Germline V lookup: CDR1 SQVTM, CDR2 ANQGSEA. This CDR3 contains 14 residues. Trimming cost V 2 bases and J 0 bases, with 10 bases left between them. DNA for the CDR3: TGCAGCGTTGAATCCGGGGGGGTGAACACTGAAGCTTTCTTT. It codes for CSVESGGVNTEAFF. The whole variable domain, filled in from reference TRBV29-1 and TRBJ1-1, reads SAVISQKPSRDICQRGTSLTIQCQVDSQVTMMFWYRQQPGQSLTLIATANQGSEATYESGFVIDKFPISRPNLTFSTLTVSNMSPEDSSIYLCSVESGGVNTEAFFGQGTRLTVV.

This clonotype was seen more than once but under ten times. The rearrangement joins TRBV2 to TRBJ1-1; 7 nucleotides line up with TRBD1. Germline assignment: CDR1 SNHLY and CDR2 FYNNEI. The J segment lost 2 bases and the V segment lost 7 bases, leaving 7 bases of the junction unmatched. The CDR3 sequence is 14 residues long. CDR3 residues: CASIRQGPNTEAFF. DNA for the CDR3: TGTGCCAGCATCCGACAGGGCCCTAACACTGAAGCTTTCTTT.